Each of the 12 T cell receptor beta chains below was sequenced from the same sample in a study of blood T cells in healthy people across ages. Then a second PCR, running roughly 6 to 11 cycles, was carried out with a sample-barcoded 5' primer and a J-beta primer mix. A single record per CDR3 protein comes from TCRdb applying MiXCR to the 5' RACE reads. The sample comprises about 730,000 distinct CDR3 sequences, 43% of which are singletons, and 20% to 25% rests with the top ten. Source material: blood. All receptors derive from an older woman in good health.

V and J are TRBV7-2 and TRBJ2-3; weak D call: TRBD2 (5 bases). This CDR3 is built from 14 residues. V was pared by 7 bases and J by 5 bases, with 16 bases between. Germline-derived CDR1 and CDR2 are SGHTA and FQGNSA. The CDR3 sequence: CASTYMGAGDTQYF. Here the CDR3 DNA reads TGTGCCAGCACCTATATGGGAGCCGGAGATACGCAGTATTTT.

This clonotype was seen ten or more times. V and J are TRBV10-3 and TRBJ2-7; no firm D call. CDR3 length: 11 residues. The germline V gene has CDR1 ENHRY and CDR2 SYGVKD. V lost 6 bases and J lost 0, with 3 bases in between. The CDR3 region has the DNA TGTGCCATCAGCAGCTCCTACGAGCAGTACTTC. Translation gives CAISSSYEQYF.

J is TRBJ2-1 and V is TRBV6-2 or TRBV6-3, with 9 bases aligning to TRBD2. This CDR3 comprises 14 residues. In germline, CDR1 is MNHEY, CDR2 SVGEGT. The trim removed 4 bases at V and 12 bases at J, leaving 10 bases unmatched. The CDR3 is CASSSAGGPIGQFF. Written as DNA, the CDR3 is TGTGCCAGCAGTTCGGCGGGAGGGCCTATTGGGCAGTTCTTC.

The chain joins TRBV11-1 to TRBJ1-2; 10 bases map to TRBD1. V shed 5 bases and J 5 bases; nucleotides not matched to a gene: 8. The CDR3 is made up of 15 amino acids. Looked up from germline, CDR1 is SGHAT and CDR2 is FQDESV (reference sequence). CDR3: CASSPPPGQGYGYTF. The CDR3 nucleotides read TGTGCCAGCAGCCCACCCCCGGGACAGGGGTATGGCTACACCTTC.

CDR3 nucleotides: TGTGCCAGCAGCGTAGGGGAGCGGACTGAAGCTTTCTTT. Protein sequence: CASSVGERTEAFF. J is TRBJ1-1 and V is TRBV9; D is unresolved. Trimming stripped 0 bases from V and 5 bases from J, with 8 bases between. This CDR3 is 13 amino acids long. CDR1 is SGDLS, CDR2 YYNGEE, per germline.

This clonotype was detected only a few times. This sequence joins TRBV5-1 and TRBJ1-6; the D is unclear. The CDR3 spans 14 residues. Between the trimmed V and J ends, which lost 0 bases and 7 bases, there was a span of 8 bases. Germline V lookup: CDR1 SGHRS, CDR2 YFSETQ. CDR3 sequence reads: CASSLAVGNSPLHF. The DNA for the CDR3 is TGCGCCAGCAGCTTGGCGGTGGGGAATTCACCCCTCCACTTT. The complete variable domain, with remaining parts taken from reference TRBV5-1 and TRBJ1-6, reads KAGVTQTPRYLIKTRGQQVTLSCSPISGHRSVSWYQQTPGQGLQFLFEYFSETQRNKGNFPGRFSGRQFSNSRSEMNVSTLELGDSALYLCASSLAVGNSPLHFGNGTRLTVT.

The gene calls are TRBV29-1 and TRBJ2-5; 7 bases match TRBD2. Germline assignment: CDR1 SQVTM and CDR2 ANQGSEA. CDR3 length: 11 amino acids. J was trimmed by 11 bases and V by 4 bases; bases with no gene match: 7. The CDR3: CSVGTSHEQYF. The CDR3 nucleotides are TGCAGCGTTGGGACTAGTCATGAGCAGTACTTC.

The rearrangement uses TRBV27 and TRBJ2-5; tentative D call: TRBD1 (5 bases). The CDR3 length is 13 residues. Germline CDR1 is MNHEY and CDR2 is SMNVEV (reference sequence). V dropped 6 bases and J dropped 2 bases, with 10 bases sitting between them. The CDR3 loop reads CASSETAQETQYF. CDR3 nucleotides: TGTGCCAGCAGCGAGACAGCGCAAGAGACCCAGTACTTC.

A few counts support this clonotype. This chain links TRBV3-1 with TRBJ1-2, with a tentative D call TRBD1 (5 bases). CDR3 length: 14 residues. Per the germline V gene, CDR1 is LGHDT and CDR2 is YNNKEL (reference sequence). V gave up 2 bases and J gave up 3 bases, with 10 bases separating them. CDR3 sequence: CASSQRGIYYGYTF. For the CDR3, the DNA is TGTGCCAGCAGCCAAAGGGGCATATACTATGGCTACACCTTC.

This chain joins TRBV6-5 and TRBJ2-1; 12 nucleotides align to TRBD2. The germline CDR1 and CDR2 sequences are MNHEY and SVGAGI. The J segment lost 5 bases and the V segment lost 5 bases, leaving 7 bases of the junction unmatched. The CDR3 is 16 amino acids. The CDR3 sequence is CASSRLAGGINNEQFF. The DNA for the CDR3 is TGTGCCAGCAGTCGGCTAGCGGGGGGGATTAACAATGAGCAGTTCTTC.

The chain has TRBV4-1 and TRBJ2-5; possibly TRBD1 or TRBD2 for D (5 bases each). This CDR3 has 16 residues. Germline loops: CDR1 MGHRA, CDR2 YSYEKL. Trimming stripped 0 bases from V and 4 bases from J, with 15 bases between. CDR3 residues: CASSQEPGSLGETQYF. The CDR3 DNA sequence: TGCGCCAGCAGCCAAGAGCCAGGGAGTTTGGGAGAGACCCAGTACTTC.

The sample holds a few counts of this clonotype. This rearrangement joins TRBV20-1 to TRBJ2-5; 11 bases are shared with TRBD2. V was pared by 6 bases and J by 5 bases, with 8 bases of the junction left unmatched. Germline V CDR1 and CDR2: DFQATT, SNEGSKA (reference sequence). CDR3 length equals 14 residues. For the CDR3, the DNA is TGCAGTGCCCGGACTAGCGGGTACGGGGAGACCCAGTACTTC. This sequence encodes CSARTSGYGETQYF.